These T cell receptor beta chains were read from a single sample in a study of lymphopenia after photon versus proton radiotherapy. The repertoire was sequenced with immunoSEQ multiplex PCR; TCRdb's copy has only in-frame clones and lacks some. The sample includes roughly 30,000 clones, about 94% seen only once; the top ten take under 0.9%. The sequences come from peripheral blood, collected from a patient treated with photon-based radiotherapy. Every receptor here comes from a woman between 50 and 59 years old with cholangiocarcinoma. The CDR3 runs from the conserved cysteine through the conserved F or W. Each record gives: J gene, D gene, clone size, CDR3 length, V gene, CDR3 DNA, CDR3 protein. The D gene is left open where the match is weak. Clone size is not always given. Where it is, it says once, few, many or a class for expanded clones.

J gene: TRBJ2-7; D gene: TRBD1; clone size: NA; CDR3 length: 15; V gene: TRBV6-7; CDR3 DNA: TGTGCCAGCAGTTACTCGCATAGGGGGCGCCGCGAGCAGTACTTC; CDR3 protein: CASSYSHRGRREQYF
J gene: TRBJ1-2; D gene: TRBD1; clone size: NA; CDR3 length: 17; V gene: TRBV4-3; CDR3 DNA: TGCGCCAGCAGCCAAGATATCTGGGGGACAGGTCTTTATGGCTACACCTTC; CDR3 protein: CASSQDIWGTGLYGYTF
J gene: TRBJ2-6; D gene: NA; clone size: NA; CDR3 length: 18; V gene: TRBV7-4; CDR3 DNA: TGTGCCAGCAGCTTCAAACGCAGCTCACAAAGTCGGGCCAACGTCCTGACTTTC; CDR3 protein: CASSFKRSSQSRANVLTF
J gene: TRBJ1-5; D gene: TRBD1; clone size: NA; CDR3 length: 16; V gene: TRBV7-2; CDR3 DNA: TGTGCCAGCAGCCCCATTTCGACAGGGAGGGGTCAGCCCCAGCATTTT; CDR3 protein: CASSPISTGRGQPQHF
J gene: TRBJ2-7; D gene: TRBD1; clone size: NA; CDR3 length: 15; V gene: TRBV11-3; CDR3 DNA: TGTGCCAGCAGCCGAACCGGGACAGGGGGCTCCGAGCAGTACTTC; CDR3 protein: CASSRTGTGGSEQYF
J gene: TRBJ1-2; D gene: NA; clone size: NA; CDR3 length: 11; V gene: TRBV30; CDR3 DNA: TGTGCCTGTGGGGTGGTATATGGCTACACCTTC; CDR3 protein: CACGVVYGYTF
J gene: TRBJ1-4; D gene: NA; clone size: NA; CDR3 length: 11; V gene: TRBV10-1; CDR3 DNA: TGCGCCAGCAGCCTGAATGAAAAACTGTTTTTT; CDR3 protein: CASSLNEKLFF
J gene: TRBJ2-1; D gene: TRBD2; clone size: NA; CDR3 length: 15; V gene: TRBV6-5; CDR3 DNA: TGTGCCAGCAGTTCCCAGCGGGGGCCCGAATATGAGCAGTTCTTC; CDR3 protein: CASSSQRGPEYEQFF
J gene: TRBJ1-5; D gene: TRBD1; clone size: NA; CDR3 length: 13; V gene: TRBV2; CDR3 DNA: TGTGCCAGCAGTGAACAGGGGGCGCAGCCCCAGCATTTT; CDR3 protein: CASSEQGAQPQHF
J gene: TRBJ1-1; D gene: NA; clone size: NA; CDR3 length: 14; V gene: TRBV18; CDR3 DNA: TGTGCCAGCTCGGTGGGGAGTGGGAGCACTGAAGCTTTCTTT; CDR3 protein: CASSVGSGSTEAFF
J gene: TRBJ2-7; D gene: NA; clone size: NA; CDR3 length: 16; V gene: TRBV11-2; CDR3 DNA: TGTGCCAGCAGCTTAGATGGTGAGGTAAGCTCCTACGAGCAGTACTTC; CDR3 protein: CASSLDGEVSSYEQYF
J gene: TRBJ2-6; D gene: TRBD1; clone size: NA; CDR3 length: 17; V gene: TRBV27; CDR3 DNA: TGTGCCAGCAGTTACAGACAGGGTGACTCTGGGGCCAACGTCCTGACTTTC; CDR3 protein: CASSYRQGDSGANVLTF
J gene: TRBJ1-2; D gene: TRBD1; clone size: NA; CDR3 length: 16; V gene: TRBV7-2; CDR3 DNA: TGTGCCAGCAGCGCGGCTCCCGGGACAGGGGGTCTTGGCTACACCTTC; CDR3 protein: CASSAAPGTGGLGYTF
J gene: TRBJ2-5; D gene: TRBD2; clone size: once; CDR3 length: 17; V gene: TRBV28; CDR3 DNA: TGTGCCAGCAGTCCCCCTTCGCGGGGGGGCCTGAGGAAGACCCAGTACTTC; CDR3 protein: CASSPPSRGGLRKTQYF
J gene: TRBJ1-1; D gene: TRBD1; clone size: NA; CDR3 length: 14; V gene: TRBV6-5; CDR3 DNA: TGTGCCAGCACCCGGACAGGTTTGAACACTGAAGCTTTCTTT; CDR3 protein: CASTRTGLNTEAFF
J gene: TRBJ1-3; D gene: TRBD1; clone size: NA; CDR3 length: 15; V gene: TRBV7-9; CDR3 DNA: TGTGCCAGCAGCTTCACAGGGGTTGCTGGAAACACCATATATTTT; CDR3 protein: CASSFTGVAGNTIYF
J gene: TRBJ1-1; D gene: NA; clone size: NA; CDR3 length: 13; V gene: TRBV6-1; CDR3 DNA: TGTGCCAGCAGCCGACAAGGGAACACTGAAGCTTTCTTT; CDR3 protein: CASSRQGNTEAFF
J gene: TRBJ1-5; D gene: NA; clone size: NA; CDR3 length: 13; V gene: TRBV29-1; CDR3 DNA: TGCAGCGCTGTGGGGGGGCTCAATCAGCCCCAGCATTTT; CDR3 protein: CSAVGGLNQPQHF
J gene: TRBJ2-1; D gene: NA; clone size: NA; CDR3 length: 16; V gene: TRBV4-3; CDR3 DNA: TGCGCCAGCAGCCAAGATTCACGGTTGACCTACAATGAGCAGTTCTTC; CDR3 protein: CASSQDSRLTYNEQFF
J gene: TRBJ2-4; D gene: TRBD2; clone size: NA; CDR3 length: 19; V gene: TRBV9; CDR3 DNA: TGTGCCAGCAGCGTAGATAGCGGGGGGCCCGGAGTAGCCAAAAACATTCAGTACTTC; CDR3 protein: CASSVDSGGPGVAKNIQYF
J gene: TRBJ1-2; D gene: NA; clone size: NA; CDR3 length: 13; V gene: TRBV27; CDR3 DNA: TGTGCCAGCAGCCGGCTGGGCACCTATGGCTACACCTTC; CDR3 protein: CASSRLGTYGYTF
J gene: TRBJ2-7; D gene: NA; clone size: NA; CDR3 length: 15; V gene: TRBV15; CDR3 DNA: TGTGCCACCAGCACCCCAGGGATCACTGACTACGAGCAGTACTTC; CDR3 protein: CATSTPGITDYEQYF
J gene: TRBJ2-2; D gene: TRBD1; clone size: NA; CDR3 length: 14; V gene: TRBV19; CDR3 DNA: TGTGCCAGTAGATACACAGGGGGTCCCGGGGAGCTGTTTTTT; CDR3 protein: CASRYTGGPGELFF
J gene: TRBJ2-1; D gene: TRBD2; clone size: once; CDR3 length: 16; V gene: TRBV6-5; CDR3 DNA: TGTGCCAGCAGTTACTCGCCTAGCGGGACCTACAATGAGCAGTTCTTC; CDR3 protein: CASSYSPSGTYNEQFF
J gene: TRBJ1-1; D gene: TRBD1; clone size: NA; CDR3 length: 16; V gene: TRBV7-9; CDR3 DNA: TGTGCCAGCAGACGGGACAGGGGGAGTAGGAACACTGAAGCTTTCTTT; CDR3 protein: CASRRDRGSRNTEAFF
J gene: TRBJ2-1; D gene: NA; clone size: NA; CDR3 length: 16; V gene: TRBV9; CDR3 DNA: TGTGCCAGCAGCGCCCATAGCGGTAGCTCCTACAATGAGCAGTTCTTC; CDR3 protein: CASSAHSGSSYNEQFF
J gene: TRBJ1-1; D gene: NA; clone size: once; CDR3 length: 15; V gene: TRBV7-8; CDR3 DNA: TGTGCCAGCAGCCCGATTGGAACCTTGAACACTGAAGCTTTCTTT; CDR3 protein: CASSPIGTLNTEAFF
J gene: TRBJ2-3; D gene: NA; clone size: NA; CDR3 length: 12; V gene: TRBV29-1; CDR3 DNA: TGCAGCGTTGAAGAAGACGCGGATACGCAGTATTTT; CDR3 protein: CSVEEDADTQYF
J gene: TRBJ1-6; D gene: NA; clone size: NA; CDR3 length: 14; V gene: TRBV10-3; CDR3 DNA: TGTGCCATCAGTGTTGGGCCGGTCGATTCACCCCTCCACTTT; CDR3 protein: CAISVGPVDSPLHF
J gene: TRBJ1-1; D gene: NA; clone size: NA; CDR3 length: 15; V gene: TRBV18; CDR3 DNA: TGTGCCAGCTCAAAAAGGTCGGGGGGGTATACTGAAGCTTTCTTT; CDR3 protein: CASSKRSGGYTEAFF
J gene: TRBJ1-1; D gene: TRBD1; clone size: NA; CDR3 length: 18; V gene: TRBV7-9; CDR3 DNA: TGTGCCAGCAGCCCCCAGGGGCGCCGGGTCAGGGGGTGGACTGAAGCTTTCTTT; CDR3 protein: CASSPQGRRVRGWTEAFF
J gene: TRBJ1-2; D gene: TRBD1; clone size: NA; CDR3 length: 12; V gene: TRBV28; CDR3 DNA: TGTGCCAGCAGACGGACAGGGCACGGCTACACCTTC; CDR3 protein: CASRRTGHGYTF
J gene: TRBJ2-3; D gene: TRBD1; clone size: NA; CDR3 length: 13; V gene: TRBV27; CDR3 DNA: TGTGCCAGCAGCCTAAACCGGGACAGGGGATCGTATTTT; CDR3 protein: CASSLNRDRGSYF
J gene: TRBJ1-2; D gene: NA; clone size: once; CDR3 length: 13; V gene: TRBV7-9; CDR3 DNA: TGTGCCAGCAGCCCGGACAGCGTCTATGGCTACACCTTC; CDR3 protein: CASSPDSVYGYTF
J gene: TRBJ1-3; D gene: NA; clone size: NA; CDR3 length: 17; V gene: TRBV5-1; CDR3 DNA: TGCGCCAGCAGCTTGATAGGGTCTACCGGCTCTGGAAACACCATATATTTT; CDR3 protein: CASSLIGSTGSGNTIYF
J gene: TRBJ2-7; D gene: NA; clone size: once; CDR3 length: 15; V gene: TRBV5-4; CDR3 DNA: TGTGCCAGCAGCTCTACTCCAAGTACCTCCTACGAGCAGTACTTC; CDR3 protein: CASSSTPSTSYEQYF
J gene: TRBJ2-1; D gene: TRBD2; clone size: NA; CDR3 length: 14; V gene: TRBV12-5; CDR3 DNA: TGTGCTAGTGGTTTGACCCGGGGGGGTTATGAGCAGTTCTTC; CDR3 protein: CASGLTRGGYEQFF
J gene: TRBJ1-5; D gene: NA; clone size: NA; CDR3 length: 13; V gene: TRBV30; CDR3 DNA: TGTGCCTGGAGTGCCCAAGACGGGAGGCCCCAGCATTTT; CDR3 protein: CAWSAQDGRPQHF
J gene: TRBJ1-2; D gene: NA; clone size: NA; CDR3 length: 13; V gene: TRBV5-6; CDR3 DNA: TGTGCCAGCAGCTTGAGGGACAACTATGGCTACACCTTC; CDR3 protein: CASSLRDNYGYTF
J gene: TRBJ2-1; D gene: NA; clone size: NA; CDR3 length: 19; V gene: TRBV14; CDR3 DNA: TGTGCCAGCAGCCAAGACCCGAGTTCCGGGGCACGACGCTACAATGAGCAGTTCTTC; CDR3 protein: CASSQDPSSGARRYNEQFF
J gene: TRBJ2-1; D gene: NA; clone size: NA; CDR3 length: 15; V gene: TRBV28; CDR3 DNA: TGTGCCAGCAGTTTAGGCGGGGTTACCTACAATGAGCAGTTCTTC; CDR3 protein: CASSLGGVTYNEQFF
J gene: TRBJ2-7; D gene: NA; clone size: once; CDR3 length: 15; V gene: TRBV4-1; CDR3 DNA: TGCGCCAGCAGCCCCTACCTGGGATCTACCTACGAGCAGTACTTC; CDR3 protein: CASSPYLGSTYEQYF
J gene: TRBJ2-1; D gene: TRBD2; clone size: NA; CDR3 length: 16; V gene: TRBV7-9; CDR3 DNA: TGTGCCAGCAGCTTCAAAGGACTAGCCTTCTACAATGAGCAGTTCTTC; CDR3 protein: CASSFKGLAFYNEQFF
J gene: TRBJ2-3; D gene: TRBD1; clone size: NA; CDR3 length: 14; V gene: TRBV18; CDR3 DNA: TGTGCCAGCTCATCTTCGACAGGGGGCGGTACGCAGTATTTT; CDR3 protein: CASSSSTGGGTQYF
J gene: TRBJ1-2; D gene: NA; clone size: NA; CDR3 length: 15; V gene: TRBV6-1; CDR3 DNA: TGTGCCAGCAGGCGTGCCGGGACAACGAACTATGGCTACACCTTC; CDR3 protein: CASRRAGTTNYGYTF
J gene: TRBJ1-3; D gene: NA; clone size: NA; CDR3 length: 15; V gene: TRBV4-1; CDR3 DNA: TGCGCCAGCAGCCAGGCCCCCTTCAGTCGGGACACCATATATTTT; CDR3 protein: CASSQAPFSRDTIYF
J gene: TRBJ1-1; D gene: NA; clone size: NA; CDR3 length: 14; V gene: TRBV19; CDR3 DNA: TGTGCCAGTATCATCAGGGAGGGGAGGACTGAAGCTTTCTTT; CDR3 protein: CASIIREGRTEAFF
J gene: TRBJ1-1; D gene: NA; clone size: NA; CDR3 length: 14; V gene: TRBV7-2; CDR3 DNA: TGTGCCAGCAGCGCCTCCGGGACCTACACTGAAGCTTTCTTT; CDR3 protein: CASSASGTYTEAFF
J gene: TRBJ1-2; D gene: TRBD1; clone size: NA; CDR3 length: 14; V gene: TRBV19; CDR3 DNA: TGTGCCAGTAGCACTACAGGGGGCGGGTATGGCTACACCTTC; CDR3 protein: CASSTTGGGYGYTF
J gene: TRBJ2-2; D gene: TRBD1; clone size: NA; CDR3 length: 14; V gene: TRBV11-2; CDR3 DNA: TGTGCCAGCAGCCCCTCCGGGACAGGGCGGGAGCTGTTTTTT; CDR3 protein: CASSPSGTGRELFF